These 15 T cell receptor beta chains share one sample of origin, sequenced in a study of T cells in women clearing cervical HPV infection. TCRdb keeps only in-frame clones here, not all; method: immunoSEQ multiplex PCR. The specimen's table records roughly 40,000 clones. Sequenced sample: blood buffy coat. The receptors were sampled from a woman between 18 and 70 years old with a cervical HPV16 infection that either progressed to CIN3+ or cleared (not recorded which).

Of note for this clone: The CDR3 end lies 3 residues beyond the end of the read and is filled in from the germline J gene. This chain uses TRBV7-8 with TRBJ1-1; D is unresolved. Germline assignment: CDR1 SGHVS and CDR2 FQNEAQ. The CDR3 is 15 amino acids. Trimming left V 5 bases short and J 1 base short, with 14 bases between. CDR3 bases read: TGTGCCAGCAGCGTAAGAACCCGCAGGAACACTGAA. The encoded protein is CASSVRTRRNTE. The entire CDR3 reads CASSVRTRRNTEAFF.

As concerns this clone: The read ends 3 residues shy of where the CDR3 ends; the end is completed using the germline J gene. This rearrangement joins TRBV19 to TRBJ2-7; D gene uncertain. Germline V gene data show CDR1 as LNHDA and CDR2 as SQIVND (reference sequence). The CDR3 loop spans 15 amino acids. V lost 0 bases to trimming and J lost 1 base, with 10 bases between them. The chain's CDR3 is CASSIDSQVSYEQYF. The part of the CDR3 DNA that was read is TGTGCCAGTAGTATAGACTCGCAGGTTTCCTACGAG. The full variable domain, completed using reference TRBV19 and TRBJ2-7, is DGGITQSPKYLFRKEGQNVTLSCEQNLNHDAMYWYRQDPGQGLRLIYYSQIVNDFQKGDIAEGYSVSREKKESFPLTVTSAQKNPTAFYLCASSIDSQVSYEQYFGPGTRLTVT.

As concerns this clone: A junction boundary mismatches the germline segment, possibly from a read error. The read is 3 residues too short to cover the CDR3 end, so that end is filled in from the germline J gene. The same CDR3 also results from other DNA sequences found in this sample. V gene TRBV7-2 combines with J gene TRBJ1-3, with a weak D call TRBD1 (6 bases). Germline-derived CDR1 and CDR2 are SGHTA and FQGNSA. The CDR3 consists of 14 residues. CDR3 sequence: CASSLEAQGNTIYF. The sequenced part of the CDR3 DNA is TGTGCCAGCAGCTTAGAGGCACAGGGAAACACA.

A word on this clone: Coverage ceases 3 residues before the CDR3 finishes, and the germline J gene fills in the end. V gene TRBV19 combines with J gene TRBJ1-5, with D unresolved. V was cut by 5 bases and J by 7 bases, with 15 bases left in between. This CDR3 is built from 14 residues. Germline V gene data show CDR1 as LNHDA and CDR2 as SQIVND (reference sequence). The DNA read from the CDR3 is TGTGCCAGTAGTTCCGGTCCCGGCGGACAGCCC. Translation: CASSSGPGGQP. In full, the CDR3 reads CASSSGPGGQPQHF. Variable domain in full (rest from reference TRBV19 and TRBJ1-5): DGGITQSPKYLFRKEGQNVTLSCEQNLNHDAMYWYRQDPGQGLRLIYYSQIVNDFQKGDIAEGYSVSREKKESFPLTVTSAQKNPTAFYLCASSSGPGGQPQHFGDGTRLSIL.

Notes on this clone: The read stops 3 residues short of the end of the CDR3; the missing end is completed from the germline J gene. This sequence joins TRBV5-4 and TRBJ2-1; D call uncertain. V was trimmed by 5 bases and J by 0 bases, leaving 15 bases between them. Germline V gene sequence: CDR1 SGHNT, CDR2 YYREEE (reference sequence). This CDR3 has 16 residues. The CDR3 reads CASSVPRGSSYNEQFF. The CDR3 bases that were read are TGTGCCAGCAGTGTCCCTCGTGGTAGCTCCTACAATGAG.

About this clone itself: The read ends 3 residues shy of where the CDR3 ends; the end is completed using the germline J gene. This rearrangement joins TRBV12-3 or TRBV12-4 to TRBJ2-3; D is ambiguous. The CDR3 is 11 residues long. Trimming took 5 bases from V and 4 from J, leaving 4 bases between them. The sequenced CDR3 bases are TGTGCCAGCAGTAGGGCAGATACG. Protein product: CASSRADT. The entire CDR3 protein is CASSRADTQYF.

In regard to this clone: The read halts 3 residues ahead of the CDR3 end, with the missing end drawn from the germline J gene. This chain uses TRBV6-4 with TRBJ1-1, with D maybe TRBD1 (6 bases). Germline values: CDR1 MRHNA, CDR2 SNTAGT. V was shortened by 6 bases and J by 5 bases, with 19 bases between the two germline ends. The CDR3 spans 15 residues. Partial CDR3 DNA: TGTGCCAGCAGATCCGAAGCAGGGGTCGGAACTGAA. Its protein is CASRSEAGVGTE. The CDR3 reads in full as CASRSEAGVGTEAFF.

Details on this clone: The read terminates 3 residues ahead of where the CDR3 ends, so the germline J gene completes it. This sequence joins TRBV29-1 and TRBJ2-5, with 9 bases matching TRBD1. After removal of 6 bases from V and 3 bases from J, the junction contained 2 bases not matched to a gene. Germline V gives CDR1 SQVTM, CDR2 ANQGSEA. The CDR3 loop spans 12 amino acids. Partial CDR3 DNA: TGCAGCGTGGACAGGGGAGAAGAGACC. Protein sequence: CSVDRGEET. The CDR3 in full is CSVDRGEETQYF.

The CDR3 DNA, read in part, is TGCGCCAGCAGCTTGGCCGTAGGGGGCAGTGGGGAG. It specifies CASSLAVGGSGE. Given in full, the CDR3 is CASSLAVGGSGELFF. This sequence joins TRBV5-1 and TRBJ2-2, with TRBD1 matching over 7 bases. The sequenced fragment ends 3 residues before the CDR3 boundary, so the rest is inferred from the germline J gene. Per the germline V gene, CDR1 is SGHRS and CDR2 is YFSETQ. V was clipped by 0 bases and J by 8 bases; unmatched bases: 7. The CDR3 consists of 15 residues.

As for this clone: The read falls 3 residues short of the CDR3 end, and the missing part is taken from the germline J gene. The chain employs TRBV5-6 and TRBJ2-1; 7 nucleotides match TRBD2. In germline, CDR1 is SGHDT, CDR2 YYEEEE. Trimming cost V 5 bases and J 4 bases; bases outside gene matches: 3. The CDR3 covers 13 residues. The sequenced part of the CDR3 DNA is TGTGCCAGCAGTCTCGGGGGGTACAATGAG. Amino acid sequence: CASSLGGYNE. The full CDR3 protein reads CASSLGGYNEQFF. Full variable domain (missing parts from reference TRBV5-6 and TRBJ2-1): DAGVTQSPTHLIKTRGQQVTLRCSPKSGHDTVSWYQQALGQGPQFIFQYYEEEERQRGNFPDRFSGHQFPNYSSELNVNALLLGDSALYLCASSLGGYNEQFFGPGTRLTVL.

Note on this clone: Read sequence stops 3 residues before the CDR3 end, and the germline J gene provides the missing end. J is TRBJ2-3 and V is TRBV10-1; 12 nucleotides match TRBD2. J lost 6 bases, V lost 5 bases, and 9 bases had no gene match. Germline assignment: CDR1 WNHNN and CDR2 SYGVQD (reference sequence). The CDR3 covers 16 residues. The DNA read from the CDR3 is TGCGCCAGCAGTTTTTCAGGGACTAGCGGGTCGGATACG. Its translation is CASSFSGTSGSDT. The entire CDR3 is CASSFSGTSGSDTQYF.

As regards this clone: The read gets to within 3 residues of the CDR3 end, and the germline J gene fills in the rest. The chain uses TRBV6-1 and TRBJ1-2, with D hard to call. This CDR3 has 14 residues. The V and J ends lost 4 bases and 3 bases respectively, with 12 bases between them. From germline, CDR1 is MNHNS and CDR2 SASEGT. The CDR3 region is CASSVRAGYYGYTF. CDR3 DNA, as far as it was read: TGTGCCAGCAGTGTACGGGCGGGGTACTATGGC.

On this clone itself: The read terminates 3 residues ahead of where the CDR3 ends, so the germline J gene completes it. The rearrangement uses TRBV20-1 and TRBJ1-6; tentatively, D is TRBD1 (5 bases). This CDR3 region has 15 residues. Deletions cut 6 bases from V and 0 bases from J, with 12 bases between. In germline, CDR1 is DFQATT, CDR2 SNEGSKA (reference sequence). The CDR3 region is CSAKGRSSYNSPLHF. The CDR3 bases that were read are TGCAGTGCCAAGGGGAGGAGCTCCTATAATTCACCC.

A word on this clone: The read halts 3 residues ahead of the CDR3 end, with the missing end drawn from the germline J gene. This rearrangement joins TRBV18 to TRBJ1-2; possibly TRBD1 for D (6 bases). This CDR3 contains 14 residues. Germline V gene sequence: CDR1 KGHSH, CDR2 LQKENI. The sequenced part of the CDR3 DNA is TGTGCCAGCTCACCCGCAGGGGTTAGCTACGAC. It specifies CASSPAGVSYD. The entire CDR3 protein reads CASSPAGVSYDYTF. Variable domain in full (rest from reference TRBV18 and TRBJ1-2): NAGVMQNPRHLVRRRGQEARLRCSPMKGHSHVYWYRQLPEEGLKFMVYLQKENIIDESGMPKERFSAEFPKEGPSILRIQQVVRGDSAAYFCASSPAGVSYDYTFGSGTRLTVV.

A word on this clone: The sequence runs out 3 residues before the end of the CDR3; the remainder is reconstructed from the germline J gene. This sequence joins TRBV20-1 and TRBJ1-3, with D tentatively TRBD1 (5 bases). From germline, CDR1 is DFQATT and CDR2 SNEGSKA (reference sequence). The CDR3 runs to 14 residues. Trimming left V 0 bases short and J 2 bases short, with 8 bases between. The CDR3 protein is CSARDGGAGNTIYF. CDR3 bases read: TGCAGTGCTAGAGATGGGGGGGCTGGAAACACC.